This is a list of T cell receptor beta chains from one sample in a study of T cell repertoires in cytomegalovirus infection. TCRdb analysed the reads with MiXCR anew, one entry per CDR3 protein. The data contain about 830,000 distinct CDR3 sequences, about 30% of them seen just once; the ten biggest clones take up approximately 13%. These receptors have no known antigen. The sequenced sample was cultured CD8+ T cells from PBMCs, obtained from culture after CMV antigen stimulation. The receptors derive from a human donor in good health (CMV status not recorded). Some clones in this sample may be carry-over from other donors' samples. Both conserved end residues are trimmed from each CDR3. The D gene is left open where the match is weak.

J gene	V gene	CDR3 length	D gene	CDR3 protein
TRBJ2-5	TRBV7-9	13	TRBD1	ASSFETGVQETQY
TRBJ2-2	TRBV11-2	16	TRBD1	ASSFGFFRGTNTGELF
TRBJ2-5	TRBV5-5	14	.	ASSSDSRGGQETQY
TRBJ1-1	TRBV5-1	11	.	ASSTGQSGPAF
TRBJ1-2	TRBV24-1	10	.	ATSDAGVGYT
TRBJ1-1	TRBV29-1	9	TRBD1	SVDLTGTAF
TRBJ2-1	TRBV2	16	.	ASSEYPLPPFVVNEQF
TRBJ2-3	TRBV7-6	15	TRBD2	ASSELAVLPSTDTQY
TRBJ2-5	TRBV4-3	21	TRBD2	ASSQVWGTSGGPVPRSPQTQY
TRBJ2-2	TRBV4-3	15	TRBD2	ASSQDAGLGPTGELF
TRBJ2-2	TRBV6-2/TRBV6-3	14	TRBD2	ASRAAGGPNTGELF
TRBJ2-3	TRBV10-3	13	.	AITVRASSTDTQY
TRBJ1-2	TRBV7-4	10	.	ASSLIGDGYT